This TCR beta chain was sequenced during a study of metastatic and nonmetastatic thyroid tumors. Study summary: The authors compared repertoires across blood and tumor or nodule tissue from malignant and benign thyroid patients. Whole-study findings and limits: It was reportedly found that TCR beta diversity was significantly higher in malignant thyroid tumors than in benign nodules, a difference seen in both blood and tumor samples.

In its sample, this clone is medium-sized (0.01 to 0.1%). Its antigen is not known. Ahead of thyroid surgery, no patient had received treatment of any kind. Unmatched junction bases numbered 6, after V lost 0 bases and J lost 1 base. This CDR3 is 16 amino acids long. Germline CDR1 and CDR2: DFQATT and SNEGSKA (reference sequence). The authors' processing: A classifier of distant metastasis in papillary thyroid cancer was built from CDR3 differences (across clinicopathological groups). TCRdb re-called the PCR reads via MiXCR. The authors' filters were not applied to this entry. The table has roughly 14,000 clones, around 3.8% seen once.

The TCR originated in a female donor with papillary thyroid cancer or a benign thyroid nodule (not recorded which). Some clones in this sample may be carry-over from other donors' samples. The sequenced sample was tumor tissue. The gene calls are TRBV20-1 and TRBJ1-1, with TRBD1 identical over 9 bases. The CDR3 here is CSARDPGTGKNTEAFF. For the CDR3, the DNA is TGCAGTGCTAGAGATCCTGGGACAGGGAAGAACACTGAAGCTTTCTTT.